This passage covers 27 T cell receptor beta chains from one sample sequenced in a study of PD-L1 blockade in urothelial cancer. Produced via immunoSEQ multiplex PCR; TCRdb's table is partial and in-frame only. The sample records tens of thousands of clones, 84% being singletons. The input for sequencing was PBMCs, taken around atezolizumab (anti-PD-L1) treatment. The receptors were sampled from a man aged 40-55 years with urothelial cancer.

V gene TRBV28 combines with J gene TRBJ1-1; 7 bases align to TRBD1. There are 13 residues in the CDR3. V shed 7 bases, J shed 0 bases, and the junction held 2 bases outside the gene matches. In germline, CDR1 is MDHEN, CDR2 SYDVKM. CDR3 region: CASMGQMNTEAFF. CDR3 bases: TGTGCCAGCATGGGACAGATGAACACTGAAGCTTTCTTT.

The chain recombines TRBV9 with TRBJ1-1; no clear D gene. The CDR3 has 14 amino acids. The V gene's germline CDR1 is SGDLS and CDR2 YYNGEE. Trimming took 0 bases from V and 0 from J, leaving 6 bases between them. CDR3 sequence (DNA): TGTGCCAGCAGCGTAGAAGCGGTGAACACTGAAGCTTTCTTT. This translates into CASSVEAVNTEAFF.

This clone appeared once. The chain has TRBV5-8 and TRBJ2-1, with D possibly TRBD1 on 6 matching bases. V lost 7 bases, J lost 6 bases, and 20 bases lay in between. The CDR3 contains 15 residues. Germline assignment: CDR1 SGHTS and CDR2 YDEGEE. In nucleotides, the CDR3 is TGTGCCAGCGACGCCTCCCCGGGCAGGGGCAATGAGCAGTTCTTC. Amino acid sequence: CASDASPGRGNEQFF.

This chain connects TRBV7-9 to TRBJ2-7; tentatively, D is TRBD2 (5 bases). The CDR3 consists of 15 residues. Per the germline V gene, CDR1 is SEHNR and CDR2 is FQNEAQ (reference sequence). V gave up 5 bases and J gave up 4 bases, with 18 bases separating them. CDR3 in amino acids: CASSHDYPLIYEQYF. The CDR3 coding sequence is TGTGCCAGCAGCCATGACTACCCATTAATATACGAGCAGTACTTC.

The CDR3 nucleotides read TGTGCCAGCAGACCTAGGGACTCTTACACCGGGGAGCTGTTTTTT. It is translated as CASRPRDSYTGELFF. This chain connects TRBV28 to TRBJ2-2, with D tentatively TRBD2 (6 bases). Trimming left V 6 bases short and J 3 bases short, with 14 bases between. Germline V gene lookup returns CDR1 MDHEN and CDR2 SYDVKM. The length of the CDR3 is 15 residues. Supplemented by reference TRBV28 and TRBJ2-2, the full variable domain reads DVKVTQSSRYLVKRTGEKVFLECVQDMDHENMFWYRQDPGLGLRLIYFSYDVKMKEKGDIPEGYSVSREKKERFSLILESASTNQTSMYLCASRPRDSYTGELFFGEGSRLTVL.

The chain employs TRBV5-6 and TRBJ2-7, with D possibly matching TRBD2 (6 bases). V was shortened by 4 bases and J by 3 bases, with 8 bases between the two germline ends. This CDR3 region has 12 residues. Per germline, CDR1 SGHDT and CDR2 YYEEEE. CDR3 sequence: CASSLSGYEQYF. DNA for the CDR3: TGTGCCAGCAGCCTTAGCGGCTACGAGCAGTACTTC. Variable domain in full (rest from reference TRBV5-6 and TRBJ2-7): DAGVTQSPTHLIKTRGQQVTLRCSPKSGHDTVSWYQQALGQGPQFIFQYYEEEERQRGNFPDRFSGHQFPNYSSELNVNALLLGDSALYLCASSLSGYEQYFGPGTRLTVT.

This chain connects TRBV6-5 to TRBJ2-7, with 11 nucleotides matching TRBD2. The CDR3 consists of 15 residues. Germline lookup yields CDR1 MNHEY and CDR2 SVGAGI. V shed 2 bases and J 6 bases; nucleotides not matched to a gene: 6. DNA for the CDR3: TGTGCCAGCAGTTACGTCAGGGGACTAGCGGTCGAGCAGTACTTC. It codes for CASSYVRGLAVEQYF.

J is TRBJ2-6 and V is TRBV5-6; weak D call: TRBD2 (6 bases). The V end was cut by 4 bases, the J end by 2 bases, with 16 bases between. This CDR3 spans 17 amino acids. CDR1 SGHDT and CDR2 YYEEEE come from the germline V gene. In nucleotides, the CDR3 is TGTGCCAGCAGCACGATCCAGGGACTTACTGGGGCCAACGTCCTGACTTTC. This codes for CASSTIQGLTGANVLTF. Using reference TRBV5-6 and TRBJ2-6 for the parts outside the CDR3, the full variable domain is DAGVTQSPTHLIKTRGQQVTLRCSPKSGHDTVSWYQQALGQGPQFIFQYYEEEERQRGNFPDRFSGHQFPNYSSELNVNALLLGDSALYLCASSTIQGLTGANVLTFGAGSRLTVL.

This clone was counted only a few times. V and J are TRBV5-6 and TRBJ2-5; D is perhaps TRBD2 (6 bases). The CDR3 sequence is 14 residues long. Germline V CDR1 and CDR2: SGHDT, YYEEEE. The V end was cut by 3 bases, the J end by 1 base, with 10 bases between. CDR3 DNA sequence: TGTGCCAGCAGCTCCGGGAGCCCCCAAGAGACCCAGTACTTC. Its protein product is CASSSGSPQETQYF.

This clone was observed a handful of times. CDR3 bases: TGTGCCAGCAGTTACGGGACAGGGGCTGGGGAGCAGTACTTC. It is translated as CASSYGTGAGEQYF. The V and J genes are TRBV27 and TRBJ2-7, with 10 nucleotides matching TRBD1. The trim removed 4 bases at V and 7 bases at J, leaving 7 bases unmatched. This CDR3 comprises 14 residues. CDR1 and CDR2 from the germline V gene are MNHEY and SMNVEV (reference sequence).

The J gene is TRBJ2-7, the V gene TRBV6-5; 7 bases are shared with TRBD2. V lost 10 bases to trimming and J lost 2 bases; unmatched junction nucleotides: 8. Germline values: CDR1 MNHEY, CDR2 SVGAGI. The CDR3 covers 13 residues. The CDR3 spells CATSAGPAYEQYF. The CDR3 nucleotides read TGTGCCACGTCAGCGGGACCAGCCTACGAGCAGTACTTC.

This chain uses TRBV19 with TRBJ1-1; D gene unclear. This CDR3 is built from 14 residues. Germline lookup yields CDR1 LNHDA and CDR2 SQIVND (reference sequence). Trimming shortened V by 3 bases and J by 4 bases, and 12 bases separated the two germline ends. Here the CDR3 DNA reads TGTGCCAGTAGTATCGCAACCTCCGGCACTGAAGCTTTCTTT. Protein sequence: CASSIATSGTEAFF. The whole variable domain, remainder taken from reference TRBV19 and TRBJ1-1, is DGGITQSPKYLFRKEGQNVTLSCEQNLNHDAMYWYRQDPGQGLRLIYYSQIVNDFQKGDIAEGYSVSREKKESFPLTVTSAQKNPTAFYLCASSIATSGTEAFFGQGTRLTVV.

This sequence joins TRBV5-4 and TRBJ1-1; 11 bases fit TRBD1. Germline-derived CDR1 and CDR2 are SGHNT and YYREEE (reference sequence). J lost 1 base, V lost 4 bases, and 6 bases had no gene match. CDR3 length equals 16 residues. CDR3 sequence (DNA): TGTGCCAGCAGCCCCGGGACAGGGGGTCGGAACACTGAAGCTTTCTTT. Translation gives CASSPGTGGRNTEAFF.

CDR3 loop: CASSPRRGGTGELFF. As DNA, the CDR3 is TGTGCCAGCAGCCCCCGTCGGGGAGGCACCGGGGAGCTGTTTTTT. V usage is TRBV4-2 and J usage is TRBJ2-2; D might be TRBD2 (6 bases). V gave up 4 bases and J gave up 4 bases, with 13 bases separating them. The CDR3 runs to 15 residues. Germline-derived CDR1 and CDR2 are LGHNA and YNFKEQ.

The rearrangement uses TRBV5-1 and TRBJ2-1; 14 bases are a match to TRBD2. With 2 bases clipped from V and 5 bases from J, the junction kept 9 bases outside the gene matches. This CDR3 is 18 amino acids long. From germline, CDR1 is SGHRS and CDR2 YFSETQ. CDR3 in amino acids: CASSLRLAGGPNDNEQFF. The CDR3 DNA reads as TGCGCCAGCAGCTTAAGACTAGCGGGAGGGCCGAATGACAATGAGCAGTTCTTC.

V is TRBV19 and J is TRBJ2-1, with a tentative D call TRBD2 (5 bases). V was pared by 3 bases and J by 8 bases, with 14 bases between. There are 14 residues in the CDR3. Germline V gene lookup returns CDR1 LNHDA and CDR2 SQIVND (reference sequence). Here the CDR3 DNA reads TGTGCCAGTAGTATCGGGCTAGGAGGCGATGAGCAGTTCTTC. Its translation: CASSIGLGGDEQFF.

CDR3 in DNA: TGTGCCAGTCAGGAACAGGGGGCGAACACTGAAGCTTTCTTT. Its protein product is CASQEQGANTEAFF. The rearrangement joins TRBV28 to TRBJ1-1; 9 nucleotides match TRBD1. Germline values: CDR1 MDHEN, CDR2 SYDVKM. The CDR3 has 14 residues. V shed 9 bases and J 1 base; nucleotides not matched to a gene: 6.

J is TRBJ2-3 and V is TRBV19, with a possible D match to TRBD2 (6 bases). The V end lost 7 bases, the J end lost 2 bases, and 16 bases lay between the germline ends. This CDR3 region has 15 residues. From germline, CDR1 is LNHDA and CDR2 SQIVND (reference sequence). CDR3 DNA: TGTGCCAGTAAAGGCGTAGCGGCATTCACAGATACGCAGTATTTT. Protein product: CASKGVAAFTDTQYF.

The CDR3 nucleotides are TGTGCCAGTGACAAAAAGAACACTGAAGCTTTCTTT. Amino acid sequence: CASDKKNTEAFF. The J gene is TRBJ1-1, the V gene TRBV19; no clear D gene. The V end was cut by 8 bases, the J end by 1 base, with 8 bases between. Germline-derived CDR1 and CDR2 are LNHDA and SQIVND (reference sequence). CDR3 length: 12 amino acids.

This chain links TRBV19 with TRBJ2-1; 15 bases align to TRBD2. Germline V gene sequence: CDR1 LNHDA, CDR2 SQIVND (reference sequence). With V trimmed by 2 bases and J by 9 bases, 5 bases remained unmatched. The CDR3 length is 16 residues. CDR3 amino acids: CASSISGLAGGGEQFF. The CDR3 DNA reads as TGTGCCAGTAGTATATCGGGACTAGCGGGAGGAGGTGAGCAGTTCTTC.

The rearrangement joins TRBV28 to TRBJ2-7, with D perhaps matching TRBD1 (6 bases). CDR1 and CDR2 (germline): MDHEN, SYDVKM. Deletions cut 6 bases from V and 2 bases from J, with 14 bases between. There are 14 residues in the CDR3. The CDR3 spells CASRYQGIAYEQYF. In DNA form, the CDR3 reads TGTGCCAGCAGATACCAGGGGATCGCCTACGAGCAGTACTTC.

This chain connects TRBV28 to TRBJ1-2; a weak D match, TRBD1 (5 bases). The CDR3 contains 11 residues. V lost 6 bases to trimming and J lost 8 bases, with 10 bases between them. The germline gives CDR1 MDHEN, CDR2 SYDVKM. CDR3 sequence: CASRVQGGYTF. In DNA form, the CDR3 reads TGTGCCAGCAGAGTCCAGGGAGGCTACACCTTC.

The chain is built from TRBV25-1 and TRBJ2-7; no firm D call. Between the trimmed V and J ends, which lost 6 bases and 2 bases, there was a span of 14 bases. The CDR3 length is 14 residues. Germline V lookup: CDR1 MGHDK, CDR2 SYGVNS. The CDR3 sequence is CASSSFRPPYEQYF. The CDR3 DNA sequence: TGTGCCAGCAGCAGTTTTCGCCCCCCCTACGAGCAGTACTTC.

V and J are TRBV7-9 and TRBJ1-2; D is uncertain. The V and J ends lost 5 bases and 8 bases respectively, with 15 bases between them. The CDR3 covers 13 residues. Germline values: CDR1 SEHNR, CDR2 FQNEAQ (reference sequence). CDR3 amino acids: CASSPPGAGGYTF. DNA for the CDR3: TGTGCCAGCAGCCCCCCAGGTGCGGGCGGCTACACCTTC.

This sequence joins TRBV4-1 and TRBJ2-1, with TRBD1 as a possible D gene (6 bases). Germline lookup yields CDR1 MGHRA and CDR2 YSYEKL. V was cut by 6 bases and J by 10 bases, with 16 bases left in between. The CDR3 sequence is 13 residues long. This CDR3 reads CASSSGTSKEQFF. CDR3 bases: TGCGCCAGCAGTTCCGGGACATCTAAGGAGCAGTTCTTC.

The chain is built from TRBV6-5 and TRBJ2-7, with a tentative D call TRBD1 (5 bases). Trimming shortened V by 6 bases and J by 1 base, and 10 bases separated the two germline ends. The CDR3 covers 13 residues. The germline CDR1 and CDR2 sequences are MNHEY and SVGAGI. The CDR3 protein is CASRPTGSYEQYF. The CDR3 DNA reads as TGTGCCAGCAGACCCACAGGATCCTACGAGCAGTACTTC.

This clone was recorded once. This sequence joins TRBV4-1 and TRBJ2-7, with D unclear. Germline loops: CDR1 MGHRA, CDR2 YSYEKL. The CDR3 totals 12 residues. Trimming cost V 4 bases and J 5 bases, with 9 bases left between them. This CDR3 reads CASSPRSDEQYF. The CDR3 DNA sequence: TGCGCCAGCAGCCCCCGGTCCGACGAGCAGTACTTC.